This T cell receptor (beta chain) was identified during a study of blood T cell repertoires in COVID-19. Assay used: immunoSEQ multiplex PCR; TCRdb lists only in-frame clones, some missing. The sample includes more than 90,000 clones, 70% to 90% of them seen just once. The CDR3 totals 13 residues. V gave up 2 bases and J gave up 6 bases, with 8 bases separating them. This chain links TRBV12-3 or TRBV12-4 with TRBJ2-1; tentative D call: TRBD2 (5 bases). The origin of this receptor is a woman aged 30 to 39 with acute or convalescent COVID-19. Input material: peripheral blood. The CDR3 protein is CASSLRGSNEQFF. The CDR3 region has the DNA TGTGCCAGCAGTTTAAGAGGGAGCAATGAGCAGTTCTTC.